This T cell receptor (beta chain) was sequenced for a study of beta chain features in type 1 diabetes. Study-wide results and limits: The naive, central memory and Treg TCRB repertoires looked more alike in patients than they did in healthy donors. TCRB CDR3s were moderately but significantly shorter in Type 1 diabetes patients in all four CD4+ subsets.

Germline loops: CDR1 MNHNS, CDR2 SASEGT. V was trimmed by 1 base and J by 1 base, leaving 19 bases between them. CDR3 length: 18 amino acids. Sequenced material consisted of expressed TCRB transcripts (all of the isolated RNA was reverse transcribed). Generated by immunoSEQ multiplex PCR, the TCRdb table keeps only in-frame clones and is missing some. Counted here are roughly 250,000 clones, around 10% occurring once; the ten biggest clones make up about 0.03%. One heparinised blood draw averaging around 0.12 L was given by each donor. Staining for CD45RO/CCR7/CD25/CD127/CD95/CD27 allowed sorting of CD4+ naive, central memory, regulatory and stem cell-like memory cells. Concerning this clone itself: Its antigen remains unidentified.

The clonotype comes from a woman between 18 and 29 years old in good health. The source material was naive CD4+ T cells from blood. V and J are TRBV6-1 and TRBJ1-1; D might be TRBD1 (5 bases). The CDR3, as DNA: TGTGCCAGCAGTGAAGGGGTAGGGCAGGGAAAGAGGAACACTGAAGCTTTCTTT. This codes for CASSEGVGQGKRNTEAFF.